These T cell receptor beta chains were read from a single sample in a study of immune evolution from preneoplasia to lung adenocarcinoma. Assay: immunoSEQ multiplex PCR; the TCRdb copy retains only in-frame clones and omits some. This table has some 7,700 clones, roughly 80% appearing once. The sample was FFPE minimally invasive lung adenocarcinoma tissue. The receptors here all came from an older donor with lung adenocarcinoma. Each CDR3 is given with its conserved first and last residue. Fields, in order: D gene, J gene, clone size, V gene, CDR3 DNA, CDR3 protein. A D gene is named only where the DNA matches it firmly. Some rows have no size entry. The others give once, few or many, or a class for an expanded clone.

d_gene: TRBD2
j_gene: TRBJ2-1
abundance: few
v_gene: TRBV10-3
CDR3nt: TGTGCCATCAAAATCAGCGGGAGCGGAAATGAGCAGTTCTTC
CDR3aa: CAIKISGSGNEQFF

d_gene: TRBD1
j_gene: TRBJ1-5
abundance: NA
v_gene: TRBV28
CDR3nt: TGTGCCAGCCGAGAATATCGGACAGGGGGAAATCAGCCCCAGCATTTT
CDR3aa: CASREYRTGGNQPQHF

d_gene: TRBD2
j_gene: TRBJ2-7
abundance: NA
v_gene: TRBV9
CDR3nt: TGTGCCAGCAGCGCGCCCGGACTAGCGAGCAACGAGCAGTACTTC
CDR3aa: CASSAPGLASNEQYF

d_gene: NA
j_gene: TRBJ1-4
abundance: NA
v_gene: TRBV15
CDR3nt: TGTGCCACCAGCAGAGATCTCAAGGACACATTGGCTTTT
CDR3aa: CATSRDLKDTLAF

d_gene: TRBD1
j_gene: TRBJ1-5
abundance: few
v_gene: TRBV25-1
CDR3nt: TGTGCCAGCAGTGAACCCGGGACAGGGAATCAGCCCCAGCATTTT
CDR3aa: CASSEPGTGNQPQHF

d_gene: TRBD2
j_gene: TRBJ2-2
abundance: NA
v_gene: TRBV2
CDR3nt: TGTGCCAGCGGATTGTCAAGTAGCGGGGCGAACACCGGGGAGCTGTTTTTT
CDR3aa: CASGLSSSGANTGELFF

d_gene: TRBD1
j_gene: TRBJ2-7
abundance: NA
v_gene: TRBV5-1
CDR3nt: TGCGCCAGCAGCTTGACAGGGGGCTACGAGCAGTACTTC
CDR3aa: CASSLTGGYEQYF

d_gene: NA
j_gene: TRBJ2-7
abundance: NA
v_gene: TRBV23-1
CDR3nt: TGCGCCAGCAGTCAAGGTGACTACGAGCAGTACTTC
CDR3aa: CASSQGDYEQYF

d_gene: NA
j_gene: TRBJ2-7
abundance: few
v_gene: TRBV7-9
CDR3nt: TGTGCCAGCAGTGATCCGGGACAAAGCGCCTACGAGCAGTACTTC
CDR3aa: CASSDPGQSAYEQYF

d_gene: NA
j_gene: TRBJ2-7
abundance: NA
v_gene: TRBV11-2
CDR3nt: TGTGCCAGCAGTTCCTCGTTGGGCGGCTACGAGCAGTACTTC
CDR3aa: CASSSSLGGYEQYF

d_gene: NA
j_gene: TRBJ2-7
abundance: NA
v_gene: TRBV5-1
CDR3nt: TGCGCCAGCAGCTTGGGACCCTACTACGAGCAGTACTTC
CDR3aa: CASSLGPYYEQYF

d_gene: NA
j_gene: TRBJ2-5
abundance: NA
v_gene: TRBV5-4
CDR3nt: TGTGCCAGCACCAAATACGGACAGCGACAAGAGACCCAGTACTTC
CDR3aa: CASTKYGQRQETQYF

d_gene: NA
j_gene: TRBJ1-1
abundance: NA
v_gene: TRBV11-1
CDR3nt: TGTGCCAGCAGCTTAGGACAGGCCTTGAACACTGAAGCTTTCTTT
CDR3aa: CASSLGQALNTEAFF

d_gene: NA
j_gene: TRBJ2-7
abundance: NA
v_gene: TRBV7-9
CDR3nt: TGTGCCAGCAGCTTAGGTCGGGATACGGATTACGAGCAGTACTTC
CDR3aa: CASSLGRDTDYEQYF

d_gene: TRBD1
j_gene: TRBJ1-1
abundance: NA
v_gene: TRBV30
CDR3nt: TGTGCCTGGAACCCTGACAGGGGGAAAGCTTTCTTT
CDR3aa: CAWNPDRGKAFF

d_gene: TRBD1
j_gene: TRBJ1-1
abundance: NA
v_gene: TRBV19
CDR3nt: TGTGCCAGTAAACCACAGGGGGGAACTGAAGCTTTCTTT
CDR3aa: CASKPQGGTEAFF

d_gene: NA
j_gene: TRBJ1-1
abundance: NA
v_gene: TRBV1
CDR3nt: TGCACCAGCAGCCAAGATGGCAGGGAGAACACTGAAGCTTTCTTT
CDR3aa: CTSSQDGRENTEAFF

d_gene: TRBD1
j_gene: TRBJ2-2
abundance: NA
v_gene: TRBV30
CDR3nt: TGTGCCTGGAGTTCCGGGACAGGGCGTACCCTTTTTAACACCGGGGAGCTGTTTTTT
CDR3aa: CAWSSGTGRTLFNTGELFF

d_gene: NA
j_gene: TRBJ2-7
abundance: few
v_gene: TRBV21-1
CDR3nt: TGTGCCAGCAGCCTCGACAGGGAAAGGGCCCGTTTAGACGAGCAGTACTTC
CDR3aa: CASSLDRERARLDEQYF

d_gene: NA
j_gene: TRBJ1-2
abundance: NA
v_gene: TRBV28
CDR3nt: TGTGCCAGCAGCGAACCCACACTCTATGGCTACACCTTC
CDR3aa: CASSEPTLYGYTF

d_gene: TRBD1
j_gene: TRBJ1-3
abundance: NA
v_gene: TRBV10-3
CDR3nt: TGTGCCACTTTGACAGGGGGAAACACCATATATTTT
CDR3aa: CATLTGGNTIYF

d_gene: TRBD2
j_gene: TRBJ2-2
abundance: NA
v_gene: TRBV5-1
CDR3nt: TGCGCCAGCAGACCGAGCGGGAGGGGGCTCACCGGGGAGCTGTTTTTT
CDR3aa: CASRPSGRGLTGELFF

d_gene: NA
j_gene: TRBJ2-5
abundance: NA
v_gene: TRBV28
CDR3nt: TGTGCCAGCAGTTTAGCGGGATATGGGGTAGAGACCCAGTACTTC
CDR3aa: CASSLAGYGVETQYF

d_gene: TRBD2
j_gene: TRBJ2-3
abundance: once
v_gene: TRBV11-2
CDR3nt: TGTGCCAGCAGCTTAGATTTAGCGGGTAATCCAGATACGCAGTATTTT
CDR3aa: CASSLDLAGNPDTQYF

d_gene: TRBD1
j_gene: TRBJ2-7
abundance: NA
v_gene: TRBV19
CDR3nt: TGTGCCAGTAGTGCAAGGACAGGGGGCTACGAGCAGTACTTC
CDR3aa: CASSARTGGYEQYF

d_gene: NA
j_gene: TRBJ2-7
abundance: NA
v_gene: TRBV28
CDR3nt: TGTGCCAGCACATTTGGAGACTACGAGCAGTACTTC
CDR3aa: CASTFGDYEQYF

d_gene: NA
j_gene: TRBJ2-1
abundance: NA
v_gene: TRBV7-9
CDR3nt: TGTGCCAGCAGCTTTCCTAATCCTCTCGGGATCTACAATGAGCAGTTCTTC
CDR3aa: CASSFPNPLGIYNEQFF

d_gene: NA
j_gene: TRBJ2-2
abundance: few
v_gene: TRBV18
CDR3nt: TGTGCCAGCTCACCGACTAGGGCAAACGGGGAGCTGTTTTTT
CDR3aa: CASSPTRANGELFF

d_gene: NA
j_gene: TRBJ2-2
abundance: NA
v_gene: TRBV6-1
CDR3nt: TGTGCCAGCAGTGAAGTGGGATTCACCGGGGAGCTGTTTTTT
CDR3aa: CASSEVGFTGELFF

d_gene: TRBD1
j_gene: TRBJ2-1
abundance: NA
v_gene: TRBV13
CDR3nt: TGTGCCAGCAGCTCGGACAGGGAGGCTGAGCAGTTCTTC
CDR3aa: CASSSDREAEQFF

d_gene: TRBD2
j_gene: TRBJ2-2
abundance: NA
v_gene: TRBV30
CDR3nt: TGTGCCTGGACGAGGCAGCGGACTAGCGGGGGCGGGGAGCTGTTTTTT
CDR3aa: CAWTRQRTSGGGELFF

d_gene: NA
j_gene: TRBJ2-7
abundance: NA
v_gene: TRBV30
CDR3nt: TGTGCCTGGAGTGTAAGCGCCGTCTCCTACGAGCAGTACTTC
CDR3aa: CAWSVSAVSYEQYF

d_gene: TRBD1
j_gene: TRBJ2-2
abundance: NA
v_gene: TRBV18
CDR3nt: TGTGCCAGCTTTGGACAGGTGAACACCGGGGAGCTGTTTTTT
CDR3aa: CASFGQVNTGELFF

d_gene: TRBD2
j_gene: TRBJ2-3
abundance: NA
v_gene: TRBV5-1
CDR3nt: TGCGCCAGCAGCCCGGACGTGACTAGCGGGAGGAGGAGCACAGATACGCAGTATTTT
CDR3aa: CASSPDVTSGRRSTDTQYF

d_gene: NA
j_gene: TRBJ1-1
abundance: NA
v_gene: TRBV12-1
CDR3nt: TGTGCCAGCAGCTTATCGCAGGGTAGAATGAACACTGAAGCTTTCTTT
CDR3aa: CASSLSQGRMNTEAFF

d_gene: NA
j_gene: TRBJ1-2
abundance: NA
v_gene: TRBV7-9
CDR3nt: TGTGCCAGCAGCTTAAAGGAAGGGCTCTATGGCTACACCTTC
CDR3aa: CASSLKEGLYGYTF